This TCR beta chain is from a study of blood T cell repertoires in COVID-19. Study context: PBMCs, B-cell-depleted T cells, or T cells provided the cDNA or gDNA that made up the material.

Patients at the Seattle site were enrolled during active infection and followed longitudinally. The CDR3 loop spans 16 amino acids. Per the germline V gene, CDR1 is KGHSH and CDR2 is LQKENI. Trimming took 6 bases from V and 2 from J; bases not matched to a gene: 11. The table came from immunoSEQ multiplex PCR; TCRdb's copy has only in-frame clones and leaves some out. The table records hundreds of thousands of clones, around 86% of them present only once. The sequenced sample was peripheral blood. The sequence was obtained from a woman in her forties or fifties with COVID-19, enrolled during active disease. V is TRBV18 and J is TRBJ1-2; TRBD1 agrees at 8 bases. CDR3: CASSPTGENINYGYTF. DNA for the CDR3: TGTGCCAGCTCCCCGACAGGGGAGAATATCAACTATGGCTACACCTTC.